This TCR beta chain was sequenced for a study of blood T cell repertoires in COVID-19. Turning to the study itself: In each case, the material was cDNA or gDNA derived from T cells, B-cell-depleted T cells, or PBMCs.

Original processing methods: Scientists estimated how many nucleated cells there were by amplifying reference gene primers. TCRdb's table, derived via immunoSEQ multiplex PCR, lists solely in-frame clones and lacks some. V, J and clone size were drawn from that table, and D and trimming were deduced from the DNA. The sample contains roughly 250,000 clones, around four fifths of which appear only once. This receptor was obtained from a woman older than 75 with acute or convalescent COVID-19. The sequencing sample was made of peripheral blood.

CDR3 loop: CASSQGGNQPQHF. The CDR3 nucleotides read TGTGCCAGCAGCCAAGGCGGAAATCAGCCCCAGCATTTT. The chain is built from TRBV3-1 (or the pseudogene TRBV3-2) and TRBJ1-5; D unresolved. The CDR3 loop spans 13 amino acids. Germline-derived CDR1 and CDR2 are LGHDT and YNNKEL (reference sequence). V was shortened by 1 base and J by 4 bases, with 5 bases between the two germline ends.